The 4 T cell receptor beta chains in this list originate from one sample, sequenced in a study of cytomegalovirus exposure and HLA in healthy donors. 60 Vbeta and 13 Jbeta primers were used in PCR. Data came from immunoSEQ multiplex PCR; TCRdb stores just in-frame clones and leaves some out. The data contain roughly 130,000 clones, approximately 82% of them seen just once; the ten biggest clones take up about 3%. Sequencing used PBMCs. The receptors stem from a woman between 18 and 30 years old in good health and CMV-seropositive.

Of note for this clone: Compared with germline, one end of the junction differs, possibly owing to a read error. The chain uses TRBV7-9 and TRBJ1-1, with D hard to call. The CDR3 has 12 residues. CDR1 and CDR2 from the germline V gene are SEHNR and FQNEAQ (reference sequence). CDR3: CSSSLVGGKAFF. The CDR3 nucleotides read TGTTCCAGCAGCTTAGTCGGAGGTAAAGCTTTCTTT.

This chain uses TRBV5-6 with TRBJ2-3; TRBD2 matches at 8 bases. Trimming cost V 2 bases and J 6 bases; bases outside gene matches: 5. CDR3 length: 14 amino acids. The germline gives CDR1 SGHDT, CDR2 YYEEEE. CDR3 coding DNA: TGTGCCAGCAGCTTTTCCGGGGGGGCGGATACGCAGTATTTT. This encodes CASSFSGGADTQYF.

A few counts support this clone. This chain uses TRBV19 with TRBJ2-7; D is possibly TRBD2 (5 bases). The V end lost 5 bases, the J end lost 0 bases, and 14 bases lay between the germline ends. Germline V gene data show CDR1 as LNHDA and CDR2 as SQIVND (reference sequence). CDR3 length equals 15 residues. CDR3 nucleotides: TGTGCCAGTAGTTTTTTCGGAGGAGGCTCCTACGAGCAGTACTTC. The encoded protein is CASSFFGGGSYEQYF.

This clone was detected only once. This chain connects TRBV2 to TRBJ1-5; TRBD1 matches 12 bases. CDR1 and CDR2 (germline): SNHLY, FYNNEI. The CDR3 sequence is 16 residues long. V lost 3 bases and J lost 7; bases outside the gene matches: 7. CDR3 region: CASSEGGQGAGQPQHF. CDR3 nucleotides: TGTGCCAGCAGTGAGGGGGGACAGGGGGCAGGGCAGCCCCAGCATTTT.